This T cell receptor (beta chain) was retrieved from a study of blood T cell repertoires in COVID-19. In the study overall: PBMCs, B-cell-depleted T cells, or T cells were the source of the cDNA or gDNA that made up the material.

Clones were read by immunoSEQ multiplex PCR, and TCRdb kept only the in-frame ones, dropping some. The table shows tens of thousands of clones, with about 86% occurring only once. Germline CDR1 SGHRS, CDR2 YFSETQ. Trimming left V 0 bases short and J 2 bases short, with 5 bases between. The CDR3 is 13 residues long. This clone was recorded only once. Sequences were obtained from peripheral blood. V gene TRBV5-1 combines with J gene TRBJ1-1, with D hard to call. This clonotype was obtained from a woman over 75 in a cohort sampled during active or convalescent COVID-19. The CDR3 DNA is TGCGCCAGCAGCTTGGCTGTTAACACTGAAGCTTTCTTT. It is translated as CASSLAVNTEAFF.